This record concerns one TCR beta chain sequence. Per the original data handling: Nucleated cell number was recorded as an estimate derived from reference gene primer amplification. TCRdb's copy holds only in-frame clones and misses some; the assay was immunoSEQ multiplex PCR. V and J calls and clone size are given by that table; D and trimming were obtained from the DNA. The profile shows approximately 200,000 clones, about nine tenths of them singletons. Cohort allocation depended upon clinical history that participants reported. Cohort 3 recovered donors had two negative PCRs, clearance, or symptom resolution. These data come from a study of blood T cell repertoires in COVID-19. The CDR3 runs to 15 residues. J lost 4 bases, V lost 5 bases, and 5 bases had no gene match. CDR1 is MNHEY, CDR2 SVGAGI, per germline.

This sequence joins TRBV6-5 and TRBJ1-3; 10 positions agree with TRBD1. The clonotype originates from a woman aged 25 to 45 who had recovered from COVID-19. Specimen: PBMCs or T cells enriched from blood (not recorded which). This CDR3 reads CASSRQGASGNTIYF. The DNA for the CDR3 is TGTGCCAGCAGTAGACAGGGGGCATCGGGAAACACCATATATTTT.